Listed below are T cell receptor beta chains from one sample, sequenced in a study of blood T cell dynamics during melanoma immunotherapy. Some clones are missing from TCRdb's copy, which holds only in-frame ones; the method was immunoSEQ multiplex PCR. The sample yields a few thousand clones, 80% seen once. Sequencing used blood, obtained from a patient treated with checkpoint blockade. The receptors stem from a human donor with melanoma. The CDR3 runs from the conserved cysteine through the conserved F or W. The D gene is left open where the match is weak. A clone size is listed for some rows: how often the clone was seen (once, few, many), or a class if it is expanded.

clone_size d_call j_call v_call cdr3_nt cdr3_aa
. TRBD1 TRBJ1-5 TRBV6-1 TGTGCCAGCACCCCGGACAGGGGGATTCAGCCCCAGCATTTT CASTPDRGIQPQHF
. TRBD2 TRBJ2-7 TRBV10-2 TGCGCCAGCAGAGACCGGACTAGCGGGATTTACGAGCAGTACTTC CASRDRTSGIYEQYF
. . TRBJ2-7 TRBV20-1 TGCAGTGCTTTGCGAGCTGAGCAGTACTTC CSALRAEQYF
. . TRBJ2-7 TRBV6-5 TGTGCCAGCAGGGCGGGATTATCGACCTACGAGCAGTACTTC CASRAGLSTYEQYF
. . TRBJ2-1 TRBV21-1 TGTGCCAGCAGCCCCCTGGGGAAGTACAATGAGCAGTTCTTC CASSPLGKYNEQFF
. TRBD2 TRBJ2-5 TRBV9 TGTGCCAGCAGCCTAGAGGCTAGCGGGGTCCAGTACTTC CASSLEASGVQYF
. . TRBJ2-3 TRBV19 TGTGCCAGTGGGGCGGAGGGGAGGACAGATACGCAGTATTTT CASGAEGRTDTQYF
. TRBD1 TRBJ1-3 TRBV6-4 TGTGCCAGCAGGTACGGACAGGTCCGCTCTGGAAACACCATATATTTT CASRYGQVRSGNTIYF
. TRBD2 TRBJ2-4 TRBV14 TGTGCCAGCAGCGGGACTATCACCAAAAACATTCAGTACTTC CASSGTITKNIQYF
. . TRBJ2-1 TRBV5-1 TGCGCCAGCAGCTTATTTAACGCGGAGCAGTTCTTC CASSLFNAEQFF
. . TRBJ2-1 TRBV19 TGTGCCAGTAGTATGGCTGCATTTGGCGGCTCCTACAATGAGCAGTTCTTC CASSMAAFGGSYNEQFF
. TRBD1 TRBJ1-6 TRBV14 TGTGCCAGCAGCCTCGGACAGGAATATTCACCCCTCCACTTT CASSLGQEYSPLHF
few . TRBJ2-7 TRBV6-6 TGTGCCAGCAGTTACTCACAGACAGGACGTCAGGGCGAGCAGTACTTC CASSYSQTGRQGEQYF
. TRBD1 TRBJ2-3 TRBV5-1 TGCGCCAGCAGCCCCGGGACAGGGGGCGGTATCGCTAGCACAGATACGCAGTATTTT CASSPGTGGGIASTDTQYF
. . TRBJ2-2 TRBV5-4 TGTGCCAGCAGCTTGGATTTCACCGGGGAGCTGTTTTTT CASSLDFTGELFF
. . TRBJ2-7 TRBV13 TGTGCCAGCAGCTTAGGGTCGAGTGGGTTTCGGGAGCAGTACTTC CASSLGSSGFREQYF
. . TRBJ1-4 TRBV2 TGTGCCAGCAGTGAGGACAGAATTGAAAAACTGTTTTTT CASSEDRIEKLFF
. TRBD2 TRBJ2-3 TRBV9 TGTGCCAGCAGCGTAGAAGGGACTAGCGGATACACAGATACGCAGTATTTT CASSVEGTSGYTDTQYF
few . TRBJ2-7 TRBV30 TGTGCCTGGAACGAGGATACCTACGAGCAGTACTTC CAWNEDTYEQYF
. . TRBJ1-1 TRBV2 TGTGCCAGCAGGAGGGTAAACACTGAAGCTTTCTTT CASRRVNTEAFF
. TRBD2 TRBJ2-3 TRBV7-8 TGTGCCAGCAGGGGCCATAGCGGGGGGGACACAGATACGCAGTATTTT CASRGHSGGDTDTQYF
. TRBD1 TRBJ2-2 TRBV6-6 TGTGCCAGCAGGGGACAGGGGGCTTACGGGGAGCTGTTTTTT CASRGQGAYGELFF
. . TRBJ2-2 TRBV2 TGTGCCAGCAGTGGACAATCGAACACCGGGGAGCTGTTTTTT CASSGQSNTGELFF
few TRBD1 TRBJ1-2 TRBV4-1 TGCGCCAGCAGCCAAGTCGAGGGACAGGGAGGTGGCTACACCTTC CASSQVEGQGGGYTF
once TRBD1 TRBJ1-2 TRBV5-1 TGCGCCAGCAGCAACAGCGACAGGGCGCCCTATGGCTACACCTTC CASSNSDRAPYGYTF
. TRBD2 TRBJ2-2 TRBV7-7 TGTGCCAGCAGCCATAGACTAGCGGGAGAGACGGGCGGGGAGCTGTTTTTT CASSHRLAGETGGELFF
. . TRBJ1-5 TRBV4-1 TGCGCCAGCAGCCAAGAAGGGAAGAGCAATCAGCCCCAGCATTTT CASSQEGKSNQPQHF
. . TRBJ1-5 TRBV11-2 TGTGCCAGCAGGTTAGCGGGTAGTCAGCCCCAGCATTTT CASRLAGSQPQHF
. . TRBJ2-1 TRBV6-6 TGTGCCAGCAGTTACGGTGGCGATGAGCAGTTCTTC CASSYGGDEQFF
. . TRBJ2-7 TRBV11-2 TGTGCCAGCAGCTTGTCGGCCATGAGCTACGAGCAGTACTTC CASSLSAMSYEQYF
. . TRBJ2-7 TRBV6-1 TGTGCCAGCAGCATTTACGAGCAGTACTTC CASSIYEQYF
. TRBD1 TRBJ2-2 TRBV6-1 TGTGCCAGCCAAGCCCAGGGGGCGCGCACCGGGGAGCTGTTTTTT CASQAQGARTGELFF
. . TRBJ2-7 TRBV30 TGTGCCTGGGATACCGGGACCACCTACGAGCAGTACTTC CAWDTGTTYEQYF
. TRBD2 TRBJ2-1 TRBV5-1 TGCGCCAGCAGCCCCGGTAGCGGGGCCTACAATGAGCAGTTCTTC CASSPGSGAYNEQFF
. . TRBJ2-7 TRBV18 TGTGCCAGCTCACCCGACAGCTCCTACGAGCAGTACTTC CASSPDSSYEQYF
few TRBD1 TRBJ1-2 TRBV4-1 TGCGCCAGCAGCCAAGGGGGGACAGGGGCGTTTGGCTACACCTTC CASSQGGTGAFGYTF
. . TRBJ2-7 TRBV15 TGTGCCACCAGCAGAGATACCGGGACAATATCCGAGCAGTACTTC CATSRDTGTISEQYF
. . TRBJ1-6 TRBV7-9 TGTGCCAGCGGTGACGGGCCCAATTCACCCCTCCACTTT CASGDGPNSPLHF
. TRBD2 TRBJ2-5 TRBV7-9 TGTGCCAGCAGCTTAGCGGCGGGGGGGCAAGAGACCCAGTACTTC CASSLAAGGQETQYF
. . TRBJ2-2 TRBV30 TGTGCCTGGAGCCCCACCGGGGAGCTGTTTTTT CAWSPTGELFF
once TRBD2 TRBJ2-1 TRBV4-1 TGCGCCAGCAGCCTTGGGACTAGCGGGGGTGCCTACAATGAGCAGTTCTTC CASSLGTSGGAYNEQFF
few . TRBJ2-3 TRBV7-9 TGTGCCAGCAGCTTACAGGGCACTAGCACAGATACGCAGTATTTT CASSLQGTSTDTQYF
once . TRBJ1-5 TRBV6-6 TGTGCCAGCAGTTACTCAAGGGGGGCGAGCAATCAGCCCCAGCATTTT CASSYSRGASNQPQHF
. . TRBJ1-1 TRBV10-3 TGTGCCATCAGTGACCCCGACAGAACCAAAACGAACACTGAAGCTTTCTTT CAISDPDRTKTNTEAFF
. . TRBJ1-1 TRBV18 TGTGCCAGCTCCCCCCTTACCGGGGCGATCGGCGACACTGAAGCTTTCTTT CASSPLTGAIGDTEAFF
. TRBD1 TRBJ1-1 TRBV19 TGTGCCAGTAGTGCGGACAGGGTAACTGAAGCTTTCTTT CASSADRVTEAFF
. . TRBJ2-7 TRBV9 TGTGCCAGCAGCGCGACAGATTACGAGCAGTACTTC CASSATDYEQYF
. . TRBJ2-5 TRBV19 TGTGCCAGTAGTATAGGGCTGGGGAGTCGGGAGACCCAGTACTTC CASSIGLGSRETQYF
. . TRBJ1-2 TRBV5-4 TGTGCCAGCAGCCCTCAAGGGCCTGTATATGGCTACACCTTC CASSPQGPVYGYTF
. . TRBJ1-5 TRBV6-6 TGTGCCAGCAGTTACTCAGAGGGCAATCAGCCCCAGCATTTT CASSYSEGNQPQHF
. TRBD1 TRBJ1-2 TRBV25-1 TGTGCCAGCAGTGAATATGGGACAGGGTACCATGGCTACACCTTC CASSEYGTGYHGYTF
. TRBD2 TRBJ2-1 TRBV4-1 TGCGCCAGCAGCCAACGGTCTAGCGGGGACAATGAGCAGTTCTTC CASSQRSSGDNEQFF
. . TRBJ2-7 TRBV5-4 TGTGCCAGCAGCTCCCTAGGCTACGAGCAGTACTTC CASSSLGYEQYF
. TRBD1 TRBJ1-2 TRBV29-1 TGCAGCGTTGTGACAGGGAATTATGGCTACACCTTC CSVVTGNYGYTF